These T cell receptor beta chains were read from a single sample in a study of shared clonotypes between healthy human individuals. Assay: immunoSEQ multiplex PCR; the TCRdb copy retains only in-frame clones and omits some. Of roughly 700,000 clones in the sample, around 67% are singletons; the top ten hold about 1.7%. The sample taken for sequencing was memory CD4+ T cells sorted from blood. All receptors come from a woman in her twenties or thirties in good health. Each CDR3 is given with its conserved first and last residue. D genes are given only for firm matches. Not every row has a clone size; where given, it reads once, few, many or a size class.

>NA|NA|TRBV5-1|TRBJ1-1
TGCGCCAGCAGGATTGAGCGGAACACTGAAGCTTTCTTT
CASRIERNTEAFF
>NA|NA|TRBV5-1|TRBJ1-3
TGCGCCAGCAGCGCCGGGACATCGGGAAACACCATATATTTT
CASSAGTSGNTIYF
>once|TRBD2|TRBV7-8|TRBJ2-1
TGTGCCAGCAGCTTAGCGGCAGCGGGAGGGATTATTGAGCAGTTCTTC
CASSLAAAGGIIEQFF
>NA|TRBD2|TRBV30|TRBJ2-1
TGTGCCTGGAGGGACCTAACGGGACTAGCGGAGTCGAGTGGGGATGAGCAGTTCTTC
CAWRDLTGLAESSGDEQFF
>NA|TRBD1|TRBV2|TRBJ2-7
TGTGCCAGCAGAACCGGGACAGGGAATAACGAGCAGTACTTC
CASRTGTGNNEQYF
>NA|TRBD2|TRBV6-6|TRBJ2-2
TGTGCCAGCACCCCAGCGGCTAGCGGGAGCTCCGGGGAGCTGTTTTTT
CASTPAASGSSGELFF
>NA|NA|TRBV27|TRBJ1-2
TGTGCCAGCAGTTTTGTCCGAGCGGGGCAGAGGGGCTACACCTTC
CASSFVRAGQRGYTF
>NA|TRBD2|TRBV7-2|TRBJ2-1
TGTGCCAGCAGGACTAGCGGGAGGGACCGACGCTCCTACAATGAGCAGTTCTTC
CASRTSGRDRRSYNEQFF
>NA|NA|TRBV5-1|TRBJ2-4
TGCGCCAGCGCCGTTGGGACGGCCAAAAACATTCAGTACTTC
CASAVGTAKNIQYF
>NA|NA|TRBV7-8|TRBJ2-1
TGTGCCAGCAGCTTAGGGACATATTACAATGAGCAGTTCTTC
CASSLGTYYNEQFF
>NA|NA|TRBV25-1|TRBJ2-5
TGTGCCAGCAGTGCAACTCAAAAAAGATACGACGAAGTAGTCCAGTACTTC
CASSATQKRYDEVVQYF
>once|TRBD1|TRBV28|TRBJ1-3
TGTGCCAGCAAGGACAGGAGTTACACCATATATTTT
CASKDRSYTIYF
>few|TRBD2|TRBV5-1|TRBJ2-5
TGCGCCAGCAGCCCTACAGGGCGGGAGGAAGAGACCCAGTACTTC
CASSPTGREEETQYF
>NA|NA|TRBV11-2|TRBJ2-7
TGTGCCAGCAGCTTAGAGGCGGGTGAAACCTACGAGCAGTACTTC
CASSLEAGETYEQYF
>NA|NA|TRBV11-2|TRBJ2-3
TGTGCCAGCAGCTCGCCTAGCACAGATACGCAGTATTTT
CASSSPSTDTQYF
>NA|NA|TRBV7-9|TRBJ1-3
TGTGCCAGCAGCCCCGAATATGGCTCTGGAAACACCATATATTTT
CASSPEYGSGNTIYF
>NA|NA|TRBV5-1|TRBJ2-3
TGCGCCAGCAGCTTAGAGACTAGCACAGATACGCAGTATTTT
CASSLETSTDTQYF
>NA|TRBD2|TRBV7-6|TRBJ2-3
TGTGCCAGCAGCTCCTCGCTAGCGGGAGGGACAGATACGCAGTATTTT
CASSSSLAGGTDTQYF
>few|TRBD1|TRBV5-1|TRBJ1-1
TGCGCCAGCAGCCTACTACAGGGGGGGCCGGGCACTGAAGCTTTCTTT
CASSLLQGGPGTEAFF
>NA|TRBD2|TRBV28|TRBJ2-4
TGTGCCAGCAGTTCGGGACTAGGGGGTAGGGCCAAAAACATTCAGTACTTC
CASSSGLGGRAKNIQYF
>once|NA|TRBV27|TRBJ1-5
TGTGCCAGCAGGGACGGGCCAGGGAGTCAGCCCCAGCATTTT
CASRDGPGSQPQHF
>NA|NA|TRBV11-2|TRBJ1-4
TGTGCCAGCAGCTTAAGGCCCGTGGCAACTAATGAAAAACTGTTTTTT
CASSLRPVATNEKLFF
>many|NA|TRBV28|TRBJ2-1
TGTGCCAGCAGGAGGGACACCGATGAGCAGTTCTTC
CASRRDTDEQFF
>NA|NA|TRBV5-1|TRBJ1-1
TGCGCCAGCAGCTTGGTCGGGGGTGAGACTGAAGCTTTCTTT
CASSLVGGETEAFF
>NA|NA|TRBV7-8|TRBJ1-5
TGTGCGACGGATAGGTATAGCAATCAGCCCCAGCATTTT
CATDRYSNQPQHF